The present T cell receptor beta chain was sequenced within a study of blood T cell repertoires in COVID-19. The V and J ends lost 5 bases and 9 bases, in that order; junction bases with no gene match: 11. Germline V lookup: CDR1 SGHRS, CDR2 YFSETQ. The CDR3 sequence is 15 residues long. TCRdb's copy holds only in-frame clones and misses some; the assay was immunoSEQ multiplex PCR. The sample consists of hundreds of thousands of clones, 89% of them appearing once. The chain carries TRBV5-1 and TRBJ2-1; 10 bases line up with TRBD2. This sequence originates from a man in his sixties who had recovered from COVID-19. The specimen was peripheral blood. DNA for the CDR3: TGCGCCAGCAGTCCCCTAGCGGGAGTCAAAGGTGAGCAGTTCTTC. It codes for CASSPLAGVKGEQFF.